The present T cell receptor (beta chain) was sequenced within a study of control samples from healthy donors and cancer patients (TCRdb year 2020). Libraries were made using the immunoSEQ multiplex PCR assay. Sourced from immuneACCESS, this table was stored by TCRdb with only in-frame sequences that have V and J called. A share of the clones is absent; for the studies checked, an unresolved V gene accounts for under half, and the remainder has no known explanation. This sample comprises a few hundred thousand clones, roughly 90% of them detected only once. About 6.3% of the sample comes from the top ten. This clone was found a few times. The antigen it binds to is not known. No base quality information exists; no much larger clone differs at one position. The clonotype was recovered from a man aged 35-49 years with head and neck cancer. Material: PBMCs.

The CDR3 sequence is CASGLVSGPGEQFF. The nucleotide sequence reads as follows: TGTGCTAGTGGTTTGGTATCAGGTCCTGGTGAGCAGTTCTTC. The chain links TRBV12-5 with TRBJ2-1, with no reliable assignment of the D segment. The CDR3 spans 14 residues, from the cysteine through the phenylalanine. Only the CDR3 portion is preserved as DNA: 42 bases, with reading frame beginning at the first base. In the germline V gene, CDR1 corresponds to LGHNT and CDR2 to FRNRAP. V is shortened by 0 bases, J by 9 bases, and the region joining them spans 12 bases.